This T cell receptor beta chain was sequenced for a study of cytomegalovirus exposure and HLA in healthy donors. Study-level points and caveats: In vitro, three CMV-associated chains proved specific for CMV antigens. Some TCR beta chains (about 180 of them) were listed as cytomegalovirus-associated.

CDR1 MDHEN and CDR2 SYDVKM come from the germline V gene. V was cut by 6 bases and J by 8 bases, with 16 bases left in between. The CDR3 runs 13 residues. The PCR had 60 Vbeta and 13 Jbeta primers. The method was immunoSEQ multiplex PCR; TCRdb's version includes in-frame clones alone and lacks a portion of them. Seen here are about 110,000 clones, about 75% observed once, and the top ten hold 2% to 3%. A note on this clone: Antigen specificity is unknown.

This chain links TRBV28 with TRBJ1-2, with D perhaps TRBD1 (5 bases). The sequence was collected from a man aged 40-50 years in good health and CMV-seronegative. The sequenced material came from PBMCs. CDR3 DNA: TGTGCCAGCAGCTTTCTCGGGGGAGGCGGCTACACCTTC. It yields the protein CASSFLGGGGYTF.